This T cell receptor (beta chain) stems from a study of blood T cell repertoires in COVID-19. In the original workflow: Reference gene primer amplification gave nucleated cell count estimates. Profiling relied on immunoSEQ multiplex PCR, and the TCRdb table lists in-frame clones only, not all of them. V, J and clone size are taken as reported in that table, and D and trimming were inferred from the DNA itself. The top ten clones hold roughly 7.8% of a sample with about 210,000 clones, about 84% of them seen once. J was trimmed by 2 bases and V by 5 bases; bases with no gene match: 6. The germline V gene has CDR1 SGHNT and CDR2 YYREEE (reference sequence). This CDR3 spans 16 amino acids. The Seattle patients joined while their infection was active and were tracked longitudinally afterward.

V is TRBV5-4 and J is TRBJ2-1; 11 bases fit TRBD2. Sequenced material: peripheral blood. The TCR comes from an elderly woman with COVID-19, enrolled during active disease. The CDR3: CASSIGTSGTYNEQFF. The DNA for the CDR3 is TGTGCCAGCAGTATAGGGACTAGCGGCACCTACAATGAGCAGTTCTTC.